This TCR beta chain derives from a study of T cells in Graves' hyperthyroidism and ophthalmopathy (dated by TCRdb to between 2017 and 2020). A note on the overall study: Peripheral blood samples were taken at the time of initial diagnosis, prior to any treatment. To identify distinguishing TCR V-J signatures, a discovery cohort of around 100 patients was used, comprising approximately 40 with Graves' ophthalmopathy and around 60 with stable Graves' hyperthyroidism. Whether ophthalmopathy could be predicted prospectively was tested in an independent validation cohort made up of under 20 hyperthyroidism patients plus 17 patients who later progressed to ophthalmopathy. The 100 or so discovery patients were divided at random into training and test sets in a 7:3 ratio. In addition, the study compared T-cell repertoires in thyroid tissue and in blood from roughly six Graves' hyperthyroidism patients. After sampling, hyperthyroidism patients received methimazole starting at 30 mg daily, and ophthalmopathy patients received high-dose intravenous methylprednisolone. The paper describes TCR Vbeta CDR3 sequencing of 140 or so peripheral blood samples, made up of about 41 ophthalmopathy patients, 70 to 75 hyperthyroidism patients and some 17 progressor patients. Study-wide conclusions, independent of this receptor: Most expanded thyroid clonotypes (frequency above 0.001) were also detected in blood, suggesting blood repertoires may reflect thyroid immune responses. In validation, the model predicted progression to ophthalmopathy a median of about 6.8 months before onset, with roughly 70% sensitivity and roughly 73% specificity. No statistical method was used to fix the sample size in advance, and group allocation was not hidden from the investigators. A 13 V-J signature model separated ophthalmopathy from stable hyperthyroidism, with around 91% sensitivity and about 81% specificity in cross-validation and 80%/75% in testing.

In the ophthalmopathy patients, disease was moderately to severely active, with a Clinical Activity Score of 3 or more, a NOSPECS grade of 4 or more, and a duration of less than 3 months. Patients with uncontrolled infections, other autoimmune diseases, pregnancy or lactation were excluded. Diagnoses were based on clinical symptoms, serum thyroxine and TRAb, thyroid ultrasound and orbital computed tomography. PBMCs were separated from under 11 ml of fresh peripheral blood using Ficoll-Paque density gradient centrifugation. Trizol reagent was used to extract total RNA, and RNA quality was then checked on an Agilent 2100 Bioanalyzer. The TCR beta CDR3 regions were amplified from RNA transcripts. The TCR CDR3 was subjected to a first round of RT-PCR using the HTBI primer set and the Qiagen OneStep RT-PCR kit. Libraries were constructed in a second round of multiplex PCR, after which size selection and purification were performed. Paired-end sequencing of the libraries was performed with 100 bp reads on an Illumina HiSeq2000. Per the original workflow: SOAPnuke was used to process the raw data, removing reads that contained adapters or uncalled bases, had a mean Phred below 15, or lacked an exact match to the constant primer or identifier. COPE v1.2.5 was used to merge the high-quality paired reads, and each unique nucleotide sequence was defined as a clonotype. Clonotypes were aligned to IMGT TRBV, TRBD and TRBJ reference segments using MiTCR v1.1. The analysis was restricted to V-J combinations with a frequency above 0.0001, which together covered about 99% of the repertoires. The TCS score was defined as F50 (clonal expansion) divided by E x V (chaos), with BLOSUM62-based TCRdist calculated between CDR3 peptides within each V-J. Welch's t-statistics and random forest reduced fewer than 600 V-J features to about 12, which were used in a naive Bayes classifier (R e1071). TCRdb passed the public sequencing reads through fastp at Q25 and MiXCR, retaining productive beta sequences. Rows merge per CDR3 protein into single entries with the most common DNA and genes. The V and J calls and clone size are TCRdb's, not the authors'. Here the sample has approximately 410,000 distinct CDR3 sequences; roughly 14% occur a single time. Of the sample, less than 15% is held by the ten largest clones.

The germline V gene yields MDHEN for CDR1 and SYDVKM for CDR2. At the junction V is shortened by 4 bases and J by 4 bases; bases outside the gene matches: 7. The CDR3 covers 14 residues, taking in both the cysteine and the phenylalanine. Only the CDR3 DNA is retained, 42 bases long and in frame from the first base. Many counts were recorded for this clonotype. The clone's antigen remains unknown. One base away there is no much larger clone; base qualities are not given. The clonotype originates from a man aged 18-30 years with Graves' ophthalmopathy. The V and J segments used are TRBV28 and TRBJ2-7; TRBD2 matches 7 bases in the middle. Sequenced sample: blood. The CDR3 amino acid sequence is: CASSYSQGLYEQYF. The nucleotide sequence is TGTGCCAGCAGTTACTCCCAGGGACTATACGAGCAGTACTTC.